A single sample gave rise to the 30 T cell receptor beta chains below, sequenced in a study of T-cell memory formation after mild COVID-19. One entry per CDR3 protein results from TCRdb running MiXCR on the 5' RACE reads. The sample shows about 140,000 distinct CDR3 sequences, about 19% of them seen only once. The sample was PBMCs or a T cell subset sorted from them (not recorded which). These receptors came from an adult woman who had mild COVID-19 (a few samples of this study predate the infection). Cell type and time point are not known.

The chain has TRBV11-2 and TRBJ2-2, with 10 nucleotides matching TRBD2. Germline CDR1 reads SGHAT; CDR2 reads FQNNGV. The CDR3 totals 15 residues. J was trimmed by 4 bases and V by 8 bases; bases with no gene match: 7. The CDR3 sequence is CASWGGLALTGELFF. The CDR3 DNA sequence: TGTGCCAGCTGGGGGGGACTAGCGCTCACCGGGGAGCTGTTTTTT.

CDR3 in DNA: TGTGCCAGCAGCCGGACTGGGGACTTGATTTATGGCTACACCTTC. Translated, it gives CASSRTGDLIYGYTF. The chain combines TRBV7-9 with TRBJ1-2; perhaps TRBD1 as D (5 bases). Germline CDR1 SEHNR, CDR2 FQNEAQ (reference sequence). V lost 5 bases to trimming and J lost 5 bases, with 18 bases between them. The CDR3 consists of 15 residues.

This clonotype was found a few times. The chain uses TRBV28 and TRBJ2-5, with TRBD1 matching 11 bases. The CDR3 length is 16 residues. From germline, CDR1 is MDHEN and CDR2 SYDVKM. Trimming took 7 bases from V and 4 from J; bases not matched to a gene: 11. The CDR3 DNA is TGTGCCAGCACCGCACACGGGACAGGGGGTGTAGAGACCCAGTACTTC. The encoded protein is CASTAHGTGGVETQYF.

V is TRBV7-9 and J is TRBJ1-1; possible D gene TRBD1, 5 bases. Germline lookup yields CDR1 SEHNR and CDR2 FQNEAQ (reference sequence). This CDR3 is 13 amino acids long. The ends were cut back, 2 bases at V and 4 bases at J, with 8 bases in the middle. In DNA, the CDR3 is TGTGCCAGCAGCTTAACCGGGACCACTGAAGCTTTCTTT. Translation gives CASSLTGTTEAFF.

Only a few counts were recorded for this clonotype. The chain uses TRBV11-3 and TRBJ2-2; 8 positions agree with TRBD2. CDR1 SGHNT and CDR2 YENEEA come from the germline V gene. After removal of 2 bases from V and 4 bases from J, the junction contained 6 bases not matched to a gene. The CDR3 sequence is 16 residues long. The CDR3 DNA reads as TGTGCCAGCAGCTTACGCGGGAGGCGGAGCACCGGGGAGCTGTTTTTT. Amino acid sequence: CASSLRGRRSTGELFF. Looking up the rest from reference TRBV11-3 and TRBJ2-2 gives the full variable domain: EAGVVQSPRYKIIEKKQPVAFWCNPISGHNTLYWYLQNLGQGPELLIRYENEEAVDDSQLPKDRFSAERLKGVDSTLKIQPAELGDSAVYLCASSLRGRRSTGELFFGEGSRLTVL.

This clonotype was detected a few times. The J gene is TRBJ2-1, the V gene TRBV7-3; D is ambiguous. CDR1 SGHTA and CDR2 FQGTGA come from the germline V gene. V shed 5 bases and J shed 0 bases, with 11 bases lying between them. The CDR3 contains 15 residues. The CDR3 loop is CASSPARSSYNEQFF. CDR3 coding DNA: TGTGCCAGCAGCCCGGCTAGAAGCTCCTACAATGAGCAGTTCTTC. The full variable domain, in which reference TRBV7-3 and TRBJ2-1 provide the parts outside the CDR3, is GAGVSQTPSNKVTEKGKYVELRCDPISGHTALYWYRQSLGQGPEFLIYFQGTGAADDSGLPNDRFFAVRPEGSVSTLKIQRTERGDSAVYLCASSPARSSYNEQFFGPGTRLTVL.

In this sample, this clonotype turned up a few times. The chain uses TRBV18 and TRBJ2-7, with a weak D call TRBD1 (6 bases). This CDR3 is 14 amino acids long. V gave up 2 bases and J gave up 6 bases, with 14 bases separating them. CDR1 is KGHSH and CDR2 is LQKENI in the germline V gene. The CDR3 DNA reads TGTGCCAGCTCACCAGGCCCAGGGGACCGCGAGCAGTACTTC. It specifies CASSPGPGDREQYF.

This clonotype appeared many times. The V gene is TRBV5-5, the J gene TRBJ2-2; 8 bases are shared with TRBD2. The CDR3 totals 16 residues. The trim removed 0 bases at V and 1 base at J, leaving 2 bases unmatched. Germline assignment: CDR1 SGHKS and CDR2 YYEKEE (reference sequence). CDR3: CASSLASGRNTGELFF. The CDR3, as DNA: TGTGCCAGCAGCTTGGCCAGCGGGAGGAACACCGGGGAGCTGTTTTTT.

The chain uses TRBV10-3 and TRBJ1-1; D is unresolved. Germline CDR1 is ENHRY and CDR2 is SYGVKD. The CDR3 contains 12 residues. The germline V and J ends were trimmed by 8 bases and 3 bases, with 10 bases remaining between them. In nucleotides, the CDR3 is TGTGCCATCTCGGGCGGGGACACTGAAGCTTTCTTT. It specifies CAISGGDTEAFF.

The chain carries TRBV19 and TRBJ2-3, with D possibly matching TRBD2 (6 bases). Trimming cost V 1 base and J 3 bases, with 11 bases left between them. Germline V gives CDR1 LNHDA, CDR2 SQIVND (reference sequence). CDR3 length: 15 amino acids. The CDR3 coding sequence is TGTGCCAGTAGTATAGGGCGGGACCCGACAGATACGCAGTATTTT. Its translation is CASSIGRDPTDTQYF.

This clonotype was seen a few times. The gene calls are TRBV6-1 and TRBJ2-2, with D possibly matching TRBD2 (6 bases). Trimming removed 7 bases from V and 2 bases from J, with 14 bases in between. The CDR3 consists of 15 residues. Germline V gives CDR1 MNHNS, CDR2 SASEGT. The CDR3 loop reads CASTFAGRNTGELFF. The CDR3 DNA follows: TGTGCCAGCACCTTCGCGGGGAGAAACACCGGGGAGCTGTTTTTT.

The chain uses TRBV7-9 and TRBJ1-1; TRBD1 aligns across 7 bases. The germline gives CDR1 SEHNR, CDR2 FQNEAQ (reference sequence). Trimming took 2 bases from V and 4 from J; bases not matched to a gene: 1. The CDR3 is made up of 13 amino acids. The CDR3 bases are TGTGCCAGCAGCTTAACAGGGGCCACTGAAGCTTTCTTT. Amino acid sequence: CASSLTGATEAFF.

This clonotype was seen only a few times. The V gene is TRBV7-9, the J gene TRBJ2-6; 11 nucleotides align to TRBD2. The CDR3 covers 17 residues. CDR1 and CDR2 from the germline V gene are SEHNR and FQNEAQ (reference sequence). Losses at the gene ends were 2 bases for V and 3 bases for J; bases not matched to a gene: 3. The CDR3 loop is CASSLTGTSGGANVLTF. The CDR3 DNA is TGTGCCAGCAGCTTAACCGGGACTAGCGGTGGGGCCAACGTCCTGACTTTC.

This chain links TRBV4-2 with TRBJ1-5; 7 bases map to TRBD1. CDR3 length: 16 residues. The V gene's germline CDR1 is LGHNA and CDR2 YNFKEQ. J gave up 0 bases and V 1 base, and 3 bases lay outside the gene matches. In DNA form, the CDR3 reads TGTGCCAGCAGCCAAGGGGGACAGAATAGCAATCAGCCCCAGCATTTT. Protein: CASSQGGQNSNQPQHF.

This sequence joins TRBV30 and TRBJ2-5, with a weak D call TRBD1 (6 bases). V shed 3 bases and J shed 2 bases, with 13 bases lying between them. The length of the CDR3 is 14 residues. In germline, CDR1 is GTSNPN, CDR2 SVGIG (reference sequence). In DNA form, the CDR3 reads TGTGCCTGGAGCCACCCTGGACAGCAAGAGACCCAGTACTTC. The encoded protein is CAWSHPGQQETQYF.

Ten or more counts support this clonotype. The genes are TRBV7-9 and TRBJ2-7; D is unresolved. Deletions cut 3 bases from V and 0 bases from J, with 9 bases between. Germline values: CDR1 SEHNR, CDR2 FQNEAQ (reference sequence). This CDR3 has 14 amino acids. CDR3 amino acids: CASSFGASSYEQYF. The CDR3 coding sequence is TGTGCCAGCAGCTTCGGAGCGAGCTCCTACGAGCAGTACTTC.

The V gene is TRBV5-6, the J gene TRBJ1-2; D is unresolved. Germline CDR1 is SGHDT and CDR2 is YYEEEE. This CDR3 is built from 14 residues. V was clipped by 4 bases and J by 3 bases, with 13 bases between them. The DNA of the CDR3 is TGTGCCAGCAGCCCTCCGGGAGTGGACTATGGCTACACCTTC. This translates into CASSPPGVDYGYTF.

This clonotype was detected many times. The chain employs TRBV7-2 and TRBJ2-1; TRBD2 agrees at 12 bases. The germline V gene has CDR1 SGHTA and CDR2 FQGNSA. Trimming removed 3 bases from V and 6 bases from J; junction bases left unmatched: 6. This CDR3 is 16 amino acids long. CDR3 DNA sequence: TGTGCCAGCAGCTTTGGTCTAGCGGGAGGGCTCAATGAGCAGTTCTTC. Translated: CASSFGLAGGLNEQFF.

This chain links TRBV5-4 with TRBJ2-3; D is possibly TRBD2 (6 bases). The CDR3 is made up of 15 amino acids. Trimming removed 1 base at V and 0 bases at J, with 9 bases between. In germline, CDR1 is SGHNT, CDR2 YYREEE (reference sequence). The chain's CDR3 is CASSLKRASTDTQYF. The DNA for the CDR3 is TGTGCCAGCAGCTTGAAGCGGGCTAGCACAGATACGCAGTATTTT.

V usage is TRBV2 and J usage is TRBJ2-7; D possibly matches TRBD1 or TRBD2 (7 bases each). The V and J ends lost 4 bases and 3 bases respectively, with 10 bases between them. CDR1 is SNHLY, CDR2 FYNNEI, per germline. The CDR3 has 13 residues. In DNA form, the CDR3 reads TGTGCCAGCAGTGCAGGGGGGGGCTACGAGCAGTACTTC. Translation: CASSAGGGYEQYF. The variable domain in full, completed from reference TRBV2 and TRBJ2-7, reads EPEVTQTPSHQVTQMGQEVILRCVPISNHLYFYWYRQILGQKVEFLVSFYNNEISEKSEIFDDQFSVERPDGSNFTLKIRSTKLEDSAMYFCASSAGGGYEQYFGPGTRLTVT.

CDR3 sequence reads: CATSAQVGYTDTQYF. CDR3 sequence (DNA): TGTGCCACCAGTGCTCAGGTTGGGTACACAGATACGCAGTATTTT. V is TRBV24-1 and J is TRBJ2-3; D remains unclear. This CDR3 has 15 amino acids. Per germline, CDR1 KGHDR and CDR2 SFDVKD. Deletions cut 5 bases from V and 2 bases from J, with 13 bases between.

The CDR3 is CATSRGEGLAATDTQYF. The CDR3 DNA is TGTGCCACCAGCAGAGGGGAAGGACTAGCGGCCACAGATACGCAGTATTTT. The V call is TRBV15, the J call TRBJ2-3; 10 nucleotides line up with TRBD2. This CDR3 contains 17 residues. Germline assignment: CDR1 LNHNV and CDR2 YYDKDF (reference sequence). V shed 1 base and J 2 bases; nucleotides not matched to a gene: 6.

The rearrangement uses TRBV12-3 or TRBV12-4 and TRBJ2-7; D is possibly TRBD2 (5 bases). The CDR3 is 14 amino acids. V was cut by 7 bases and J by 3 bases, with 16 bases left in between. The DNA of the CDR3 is TGTGCCAGCACCTCGAGAGGGTTAAACTACGAGCAGTACTTC. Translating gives CASTSRGLNYEQYF.

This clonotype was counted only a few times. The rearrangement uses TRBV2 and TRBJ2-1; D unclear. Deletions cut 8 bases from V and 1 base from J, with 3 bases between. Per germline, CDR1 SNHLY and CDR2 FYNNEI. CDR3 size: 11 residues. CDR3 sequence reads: CASGSYNEQFF. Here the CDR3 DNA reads TGTGCCAGCGGGTCCTACAATGAGCAGTTCTTC.

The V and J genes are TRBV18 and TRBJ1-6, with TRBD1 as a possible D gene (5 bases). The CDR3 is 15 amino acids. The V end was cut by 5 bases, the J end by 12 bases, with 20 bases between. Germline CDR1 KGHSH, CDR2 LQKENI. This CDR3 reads CASSARPGREKPLHF. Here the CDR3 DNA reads TGTGCCAGCTCAGCTCGACCGGGACGGGAAAAACCCCTCCACTTT.

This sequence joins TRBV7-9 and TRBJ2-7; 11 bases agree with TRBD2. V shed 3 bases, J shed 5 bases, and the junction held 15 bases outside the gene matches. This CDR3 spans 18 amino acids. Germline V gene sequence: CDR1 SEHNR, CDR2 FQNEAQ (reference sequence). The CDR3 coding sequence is TGTGCCAGCAGCTTTCCTATAGCGGGAGGGCCGAGGGGGCACGAGCAGTACTTC. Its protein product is CASSFPIAGGPRGHEQYF. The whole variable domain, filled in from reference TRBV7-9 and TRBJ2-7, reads DTGVSQNPRHKITKRGQNVTFRCDPISEHNRLYWYRQTLGQGPEFLTYFQNEAQLEKSRLLSDRFSAERPKGSFSTLEIQRTEQGDSAMYLCASSFPIAGGPRGHEQYFGPGTRLTVT.

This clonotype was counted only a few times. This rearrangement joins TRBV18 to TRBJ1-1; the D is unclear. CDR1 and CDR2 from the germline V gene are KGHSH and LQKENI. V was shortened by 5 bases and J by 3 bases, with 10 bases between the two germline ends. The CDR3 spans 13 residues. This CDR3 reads CASSGAADTEAFF. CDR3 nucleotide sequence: TGTGCCAGCTCAGGAGCAGCGGACACTGAAGCTTTCTTT.

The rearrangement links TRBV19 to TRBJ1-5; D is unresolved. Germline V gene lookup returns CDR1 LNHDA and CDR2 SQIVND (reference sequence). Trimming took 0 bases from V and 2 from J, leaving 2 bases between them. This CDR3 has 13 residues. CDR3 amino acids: CASSIEGNQPQHF. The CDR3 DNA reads TGTGCCAGTAGTATAGAAGGCAATCAGCCCCAGCATTTT.

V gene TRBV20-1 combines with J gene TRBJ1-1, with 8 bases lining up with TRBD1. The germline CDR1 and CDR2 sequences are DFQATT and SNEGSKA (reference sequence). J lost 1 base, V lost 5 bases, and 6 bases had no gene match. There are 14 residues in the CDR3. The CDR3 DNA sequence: TGCAGTGCTCCCCCGGGACAGGCGAACACTGAAGCTTTCTTT. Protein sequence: CSAPPGQANTEAFF.

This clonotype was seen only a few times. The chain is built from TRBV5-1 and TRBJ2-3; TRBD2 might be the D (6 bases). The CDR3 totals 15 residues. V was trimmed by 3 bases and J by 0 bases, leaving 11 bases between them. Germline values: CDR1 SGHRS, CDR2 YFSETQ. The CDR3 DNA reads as TGCGCCAGCAGCTGGGGCGGGGTAAGCACAGATACGCAGTATTTT. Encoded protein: CASSWGGVSTDTQYF. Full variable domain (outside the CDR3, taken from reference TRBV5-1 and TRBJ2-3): KAGVTQTPRYLIKTRGQQVTLSCSPISGHRSVSWYQQTPGQGLQFLFEYFSETQRNKGNFPGRFSGRQFSNSRSEMNVSTLELGDSALYLCASSWGGVSTDTQYFGPGTRLTVL.